The 4 T cell receptor beta chains presented below share a single source sample, sequenced in a study of T cell repertoires in cytomegalovirus infection. No antigens are known for them. TCRdb re-called the reads with MiXCR, one entry per CDR3 protein. The data contain about 330,000 distinct CDR3 sequences, roughly 34% of them singletons. The sequencing here drew on cultured PBMCs, taken from culture after CMV antigen stimulation. The origin of the receptors is a human donor in good health (CMV status not recorded). Some clones in this sample may be carry-over from other donors' samples.

This clonotype was counted only a few times. The CDR3 spells CASSISGRPGEEQYV. CDR3 coding DNA: TGTGCCAGCAGTATTAGCGGGAGGCCGGGGGAGGAGCAGTACGTC. V gene TRBV7-2 combines with J gene TRBJ2-7, with TRBD2 identical over 10 bases. This CDR3 is 15 amino acids long. Germline loops: CDR1 SGHTA, CDR2 FQGNSA. V lost 6 bases, J lost 7 bases, and 12 bases stayed unmatched.

The rearrangement links TRBV11-2 to TRBJ2-2, with 9 bases matching TRBD2. CDR1 and CDR2 (germline): SGHAT, FQNNGV. The J segment lost 16 bases and the V segment lost 0 bases, leaving 6 bases of the junction unmatched. The CDR3 length is 13 residues. The CDR3 nucleotides are TGTGCCAGCAGCTTAGATCAGCTAGCGGGGTGGTTTTTT. Its protein product is CASSLDQLAGWFF.

The chain combines TRBV6-1 with TRBJ1-1; TRBD1 matches 8 bases. CDR3 size: 14 residues. CDR1 is MNHNS, CDR2 SASEGT, per germline. V shed 7 bases and J 5 bases; nucleotides not matched to a gene: 9. This CDR3 is CASTGTGLWTEAFF. CDR3 DNA sequence: TGTGCCAGCACTGGGACAGGACTATGGACTGAAGCTTTCTTT.

The chain couples TRBV7-8 to TRBJ1-5, with no clear D. Trimming cost V 1 base and J 8 bases, with 15 bases left between them. CDR1 is SGHVS and CDR2 is FQNEAQ in the germline V gene. The CDR3 spans 15 residues. The CDR3 nucleotides are TGTGCCAGCAGCTTAGACTGGACGGGTCAGGAGCCCCAGCATTTT. It yields the protein CASSLDWTGQEPQHF.